Reported below is one T cell receptor beta chain. Its antigen is unknown. This CDR3 has 12 amino acids. The V gene's germline CDR1 is SQVTM and CDR2 ANQGSEA. Trimming left V 8 bases short and J 2 bases short, with 13 bases between. The sample originates from a study of CD8+ T cells in alopecia areata. Both peripheral blood and punch biopsies of lesional scalp skin were obtained from patients who had alopecia areata. Following RNA extraction, reverse transcription yielded cDNA that acted as the sequencing template. TCRdb keeps only in-frame clones here, not all; method: immunoSEQ multiplex PCR. Of about 97,000 clones detected, approximately 42% appear once; the ten largest clones hold 1% to 1.5%. Study-wide results and limits: Alopecia totalis/universalis scalp especially showed more expanded CD8+ clones than normal scalp.

This receptor was obtained from a human donor with alopecia areata. The chain links TRBV29-1 to TRBJ2-7; D gene unclear. Sequencing input: CD4+ T cells sorted from blood. The CDR3 region has the DNA TGCAGCACTAAGACAACCACCTACGAGCAGTACTTC. The encoded protein is CSTKTTTYEQYF.